These 13 T cell receptor beta chains were sequenced from one sample in a study of siplizumab effects on memory and regulatory T cells. Profiled with immunoSEQ multiplex PCR; TCRdb holds only in-frame clones, not every one. The table has 50,000 to 60,000 clones, roughly 87% seen once; the top ten hold 0.3% to 0.45%. The specimen was naive CD8+ T cells sorted from blood. Receptors were obtained from a human donor in good health.

The V gene is TRBV19, the J gene TRBJ1-4; D remains ambiguous. The V gene lost 3 bases and the J gene lost 8 bases, with 10 bases spanning the gap. From germline, CDR1 is LNHDA and CDR2 SQIVND (reference sequence). This CDR3 has 13 residues. The CDR3, as DNA: TGTGCCAGTAGTATGGTAGTCAACGAAAAACTGTTTTTT. As protein: CASSMVVNEKLFF.

The CDR3 coding sequence is TGTGCCAGCAGTCCCGATGCCCAACTAGGCCACGAGCAGTACTTC. This sequence encodes CASSPDAQLGHEQYF. The gene calls are TRBV27 and TRBJ2-7; TRBD2 is a possible D gene (5 bases). V was cut by 5 bases and J by 5 bases, with 19 bases left in between. This CDR3 region has 15 residues. CDR1 is MNHEY and CDR2 is SMNVEV in the germline V gene (reference sequence).

This clone was counted once. V and J are TRBV23-1 and TRBJ2-7, with D maybe TRBD2 (6 bases). TRBV23-1 is identified as an open reading frame with a role that is uncertain. The CDR3 extends over 18 amino acids. V lost 0 bases and J lost 3, with 21 bases in between. This CDR3 is CASSQSTPPLGGDYEQYF. The CDR3 DNA sequence: TGCGCCAGCAGTCAATCCACCCCCCCTCTGGGGGGAGACTACGAGCAGTACTTC.

In this sample, this clone turned up a few times. CDR3 in amino acids: CASSQDSYNQPQHF. CDR3 DNA sequence: TGCGCCAGCAGCCAAGACAGTTATAATCAGCCCCAGCATTTT. This chain links TRBV4-1 with TRBJ1-5; D is unclear. The CDR3 covers 14 residues. CDR1 and CDR2 from the germline V gene are MGHRA and YSYEKL. V lost 0 bases, J lost 4 bases, and 7 bases lay in between.

This clone showed up just once. The V gene is TRBV19, the J gene TRBJ2-7; 10 bases agree with TRBD1. The germline CDR1 and CDR2 sequences are LNHDA and SQIVND (reference sequence). The V and J ends lost 5 bases and 2 bases, in that order; junction bases with no gene match: 6. This CDR3 comprises 15 residues. The CDR3 sequence is CASSVTGQGTYEQYF. Written as DNA, the CDR3 is TGTGCCAGTAGTGTAACGGGACAGGGGACCTACGAGCAGTACTTC.

The gene calls are TRBV9 and TRBJ2-7; D gene uncertain. Per germline, CDR1 SGDLS and CDR2 YYNGEE. The CDR3 is 14 amino acids. Trimming cost V 0 bases and J 6 bases, with 13 bases left between them. The CDR3, as DNA: TGTGCCAGCAGCGTAGATTTGTGGCAGAGCGAGCAGTACTTC. The encoded protein is CASSVDLWQSEQYF.

The rearrangement links TRBV9 to TRBJ1-1, with TRBD1 as a possible D gene (5 bases). Germline V gives CDR1 SGDLS, CDR2 YYNGEE. The V end lost 0 bases, the J end lost 1 base, and 10 bases lay between the germline ends. The length of the CDR3 is 15 residues. CDR3 nucleotide sequence: TGTGCCAGCAGCGTAGTGACCGGGGCGAACACTGAAGCTTTCTTT. Its translation: CASSVVTGANTEAFF.

This chain connects TRBV4-1 to TRBJ2-7; possible D gene TRBD1, 6 bases. V lost 7 bases, J lost 2 bases, and 15 bases lay in between. Germline CDR1 MGHRA, CDR2 YSYEKL. The CDR3 is 14 amino acids. CDR3 nucleotide sequence: TGCGCCAGCACCTACAGGGTAGACGCCTACGAGCAGTACTTC. Translated: CASTYRVDAYEQYF.

The V call is TRBV7-9, the J call TRBJ1-1, with TRBD1 as a possible D gene (6 bases). The CDR3 sequence is 15 residues long. From germline, CDR1 is SEHNR and CDR2 FQNEAQ (reference sequence). The germline V and J ends were trimmed by 5 bases and 0 bases, with 13 bases remaining between them. Here the CDR3 DNA reads TGTGCCAGCAGCCACCCGGGACACATGAACACTGAAGCTTTCTTT. Translated, it gives CASSHPGHMNTEAFF.

The chain recombines TRBV19 with TRBJ2-1, with a tentative D call TRBD2 (5 bases). The CDR3 is 12 amino acids. Germline-derived CDR1 and CDR2 are LNHDA and SQIVND (reference sequence). Between the trimmed V and J ends, which lost 6 bases and 6 bases, there was a span of 9 bases. The DNA for the CDR3 is TGTGCCAGTAGGAGGGAAAGCAATGAGCAGTTCTTC. This gives the protein CASRRESNEQFF.

The chain links TRBV6-5 to TRBJ2-7; no clear D gene. Trimming removed 2 bases at V and 2 bases at J, with 10 bases between. Germline V gene data show CDR1 as MNHEY and CDR2 as SVGAGI. This CDR3 region has 14 residues. The CDR3 bases are TGTGCCAGCAGTTACGAGAGGTACACCTACGAGCAGTACTTC. As protein: CASSYERYTYEQYF.

The chain is built from TRBV7-9 and TRBJ2-7, with unresolved D. In germline, CDR1 is SEHNR, CDR2 FQNEAQ (reference sequence). The CDR3 totals 13 residues. V lost 5 bases and J lost 3, with 11 bases in between. The CDR3 nucleotides read TGTGCCAGCAGCCCCCGGGTCCTCTACGAGCAGTACTTC. This translates into CASSPRVLYEQYF.

The CDR3 spells CASSSPREGSYEQYF. In DNA form, the CDR3 reads TGTGCCAGCAGCTCCCCCCGTGAGGGCTCCTACGAGCAGTACTTC. The V gene is TRBV13, the J gene TRBJ2-7, with D tentatively TRBD2 (5 bases). The V gene lost 4 bases and the J gene lost 0 bases, with 13 bases spanning the gap. The CDR3 has 15 amino acids. Looked up from germline, CDR1 is PRHDT and CDR2 is FYEKMQ (reference sequence).